Listed here are 25 T cell receptor beta chains from one sample, sequenced in a study of T cells expressing NK-cell markers. TCRdb reprocessed the 5' RACE reads, with one entry per CDR3 protein and no DNA. The sample spans more than 400,000 distinct CDR3 sequences; the ten largest clones claim roughly 8%. Sequencing was performed on blood T cells: a sorted CD56 or NKG2C T cell subset, CD4+ or CD8+ T cells, or bulk PBMC T cells (not recorded which). These receptors were obtained from a woman aged 18 to 69 in good health.

This chain connects TRBV30 to TRBJ1-2. Germline CDR1 is GTSNPN and CDR2 is SVGIG (reference sequence). CDR3 length: 14 residues. The chain's CDR3 is CAWSPDSPSYGYTF.

The chain carries TRBV7-6 and TRBJ2-7; TCRdb calls TRBD2, which cannot be checked without DNA. Germline V lookup: CDR1 SGHVS, CDR2 FNYEAQ. This CDR3 is 15 amino acids long. This chain's CDR3 is CASSSGPGKNYEQYF. The full variable domain, completed using reference TRBV7-6 and TRBJ2-7, is GAGVSQSPRYKVTKRGQDVALRCDPISGHVSLYWYRQALGQGPEFLTYFNYEAQQDKSGLPNDRFSAERPEGSISTLTIQRTEQRDSAMYRCASSSGPGKNYEQYFGPGTRLTVT.

The rearrangement links TRBV9 to TRBJ1-2. The CDR3 length is 15 residues. Looked up from germline, CDR1 is SGDLS and CDR2 is YYNGEE. The CDR3 reads CASSVGRSMTYGYTF.

The chain carries TRBV12-3 or TRBV12-4 and TRBJ2-5. The CDR3 runs 12 residues. CDR3 sequence: CASSDIGETQYF.

V gene TRBV28 combines with J gene TRBJ2-1; lacking DNA, the TRBD2 call made by TCRdb goes unchecked. The V gene's germline CDR1 is MDHEN and CDR2 SYDVKM. The CDR3 has 14 amino acids. CDR3 in amino acids: CASSILAGHNEQFF.

This chain joins TRBV20-1 and TRBJ2-2. The CDR3 consists of 13 residues. Germline values: CDR1 DFQATT, CDR2 SNEGSKA (reference sequence). Here the CDR3 reads CSATGSVTGELFF.

This chain connects TRBV20-1 to TRBJ2-3; TCRdb's D call of TRBD1 is untestable without DNA. The CDR3 covers 16 residues. Germline values: CDR1 DFQATT, CDR2 SNEGSKA (reference sequence). Here the CDR3 reads CSAPLFQGGRADTQYF.

The chain is built from TRBV6-2 or TRBV6-3 and TRBJ2-3; TCRdb names TRBD2, which stays unverified in the absence of DNA. The CDR3 is made up of 16 amino acids. Germline loops: CDR1 MNHEY, CDR2 SVGEGT. The CDR3: CASSESFSGSTDTQYF.

This chain uses TRBV20-1 with TRBJ1-6; the TRBD1 assignment by TCRdb is unverifiable without DNA. Germline V gene sequence: CDR1 DFQATT, CDR2 SNEGSKA (reference sequence). The CDR3 contains 14 residues. The chain's CDR3 is CSASLPAGSSPLHF.

The V and J genes are TRBV24-1 and TRBJ1-4. This CDR3 is 12 amino acids long. Germline V gene sequence: CDR1 KGHDR, CDR2 SFDVKD. CDR3 residues: CATITKGEKLFF.

J is TRBJ1-6 and V is TRBV6-1; TCRdb designates TRBD1, a call that cannot be tested without DNA. The V gene's germline CDR1 is MNHNS and CDR2 SASEGT. The CDR3 consists of 15 residues. The CDR3: CASTTAGQDNSPLHF.

The rearrangement joins TRBV20-1 to TRBJ1-4. This CDR3 has 15 residues. Germline V gene data show CDR1 as DFQATT and CDR2 as SNEGSKA (reference sequence). This CDR3 reads CSASLSPGGREKLFF.

The chain joins TRBV12-3 or TRBV12-4 to TRBJ2-1; TCRdb names TRBD1, which stays unverified in the absence of DNA. The CDR3 is 15 amino acids. The CDR3 reads CASSPPQSSYNEQFF.

The chain employs TRBV6-2 or TRBV6-3 and TRBJ2-2. CDR3 length: 14 residues. Germline loops: CDR1 MNHEY, CDR2 SVGEGT. The CDR3 spells CASRLAGTTGELFF.

The gene calls are TRBV6-1 and TRBJ1-4. The CDR3 length is 14 residues. Germline lookup yields CDR1 MNHNS and CDR2 SASEGT. CDR3 protein: CASSLGGRVEKLFF.

The gene calls are TRBV20-1 and TRBJ2-7; TCRdb proposes TRBD2, but this gene call is untestable without DNA. The CDR3 contains 14 residues. CDR1 and CDR2 (germline): DFQATT, SNEGSKA (reference sequence). CDR3 sequence: CSAGRGTALREQYF.

The V gene is TRBV6-5, the J gene TRBJ2-3; the D gene TCRdb calls, TRBD1, cannot be checked with no DNA. CDR3 length: 16 amino acids. Germline assignment: CDR1 MNHEY and CDR2 SVGAGI. The CDR3 spells CASSYSSGTSPDTQYF.

This chain connects TRBV5-5 to TRBJ2-1; lacking DNA, the TRBD2 call made by TCRdb goes unchecked. This CDR3 contains 16 residues. CDR1 is SGHKS and CDR2 is YYEKEE in the germline V gene (reference sequence). The CDR3 protein is CASSLGTNLLSNEQFF.

The V call is TRBV6-5, the J call TRBJ1-3; TCRdb's assignment of TRBD1 cannot be checked, as there is no DNA. The CDR3 runs to 17 residues. Germline V gene sequence: CDR1 MNHEY, CDR2 SVGAGI. The CDR3 loop is CASSHPGSESSGNTIYF.

The chain couples TRBV11-2 to TRBJ2-5; the TRBD1 assignment by TCRdb is unverifiable without DNA. Looked up from germline, CDR1 is SGHAT and CDR2 is FQNNGV. CDR3 length equals 15 residues. CDR3 loop: CASSSQDRAQETQYF.

V is TRBV12-3 or TRBV12-4 and J is TRBJ1-5. The CDR3 spans 13 residues. The CDR3 here is CASSAVPNQPQHF.

The CDR3 loop is CASSPVGASGKETQYF. The chain carries TRBV12-3 or TRBV12-4 and TRBJ2-5; TCRdb outputs TRBD2, but without DNA this stays unchecked. The CDR3 has 16 amino acids.

This sequence joins TRBV5-1 and TRBJ2-4; the D gene TCRdb calls, TRBD1, cannot be checked with no DNA. This CDR3 has 15 amino acids. CDR1 is SGHRS and CDR2 is YFSETQ in the germline V gene. CDR3 sequence reads: CASSLDPGMQNIQYF. The full variable domain, rest sourced from reference TRBV5-1 and TRBJ2-4, is KAGVTQTPRYLIKTRGQQVTLSCSPISGHRSVSWYQQTPGQGLQFLFEYFSETQRNKGNFPGRFSGRQFSNSRSEMNVSTLELGDSALYLCASSLDPGMQNIQYFGAGTRLSVL.

The J gene is TRBJ1-3, the V gene TRBV20-1. Germline loops: CDR1 DFQATT, CDR2 SNEGSKA (reference sequence). The CDR3 is 13 amino acids. This CDR3 reads CSATDQRGNTIYF.

This chain joins TRBV2 and TRBJ2-3. Germline V gene sequence: CDR1 SNHLY, CDR2 FYNNEI. The CDR3 totals 17 residues. The CDR3 region is CASRSGRTGWKTDTQYF.